These 23 T cell receptor beta chains were all obtained from the same sample, sequenced in a study of control samples from healthy donors and cancer patients. Data came from immunoSEQ multiplex PCR; TCRdb stores just in-frame clones and leaves some out. The data show around 150,000 clones, with 70% to 90% seen just once and approximately 12% held by the top ten. Material: blood. Source of these receptors: a man aged 30 to 39 in good health.

The CDR3 loop is CASSSRGYRANTGELFF. The CDR3 region has the DNA TGCGCCAGCAGCTCCAGGGGGTACCGCGCGAACACCGGGGAGCTGTTTTTT. The chain joins TRBV5-1 to TRBJ2-2, with 7 bases that match TRBD1. The CDR3 totals 17 residues. Germline V gene lookup returns CDR1 SGHRS and CDR2 YFSETQ. V was pared by 3 bases and J by 0 bases, with 8 bases of the junction left unmatched.

The V and J genes are TRBV3-1 (or the pseudogene TRBV3-2) and TRBJ1-1; D uncertain. Germline values: CDR1 LGHDT, CDR2 YNNKEL (reference sequence). Trimming took off 3 bases at V and 6 bases at J, with 8 bases between the two ends. The CDR3 has 12 residues. CDR3: CASSQMTAEAFF. Written as DNA, the CDR3 is TGTGCCAGCAGCCAGATGACTGCTGAAGCTTTCTTT.

The V call is TRBV18, the J call TRBJ1-4; TRBD1 might be the D (5 bases). V shed 5 bases and J shed 0 bases, with 16 bases lying between them. This CDR3 spans 17 amino acids. CDR1 KGHSH and CDR2 LQKENI come from the germline V gene. This CDR3 reads CASSSDRRIATNEKLFF. CDR3 DNA sequence: TGTGCCAGCTCATCAGACAGACGGATTGCAACTAATGAAAAACTGTTTTTT.

The genes are TRBV7-8 and TRBJ1-5; D call uncertain. Germline lookup yields CDR1 SGHVS and CDR2 FQNEAQ. The CDR3 covers 18 residues. The V and J ends lost 2 bases and 0 bases respectively, with 17 bases between them. DNA for the CDR3: TGTGCCAGCAGCTTATTAGCCGGAGGACCTCATAGCAATCAGCCCCAGCATTTT. Translated: CASSLLAGGPHSNQPQHF.

CDR3: CASTPGRTTNNEQFF. The CDR3 nucleotides read TGTGCCAGCACCCCGGGGAGGACTACCAACAATGAGCAGTTCTTC. J is TRBJ2-1 and V is TRBV7-2, with a weak D call TRBD2 (6 bases). The germline gives CDR1 SGHTA, CDR2 FQGNSA. This CDR3 has 15 amino acids. V dropped 7 bases and J dropped 5 bases, with 18 bases sitting between them. Variable domain in full (rest from reference TRBV7-2 and TRBJ2-1): GAGVSQSPSNKVTEKGKDVELRCDPISGHTALYWYRQSLGQGLEFLIYFQGNSAPDKSGLPSDRFSAERTGGSVSTLTIQRTQQEDSAVYLCASTPGRTTNNEQFFGPGTRLTVL.

This rearrangement joins TRBV7-2 to TRBJ2-2; 13 nucleotides match TRBD2. Trimming at V came to 10 bases and at J to 4 bases, leaving 6 bases not matched to a gene. CDR1 SGHTA and CDR2 FQGNSA come from the germline V gene. This CDR3 is built from 15 residues. The CDR3 DNA is TGTGCCATCACTAGCGGGGGGGCCGGCACCGGGGAGCTGTTTTTT. This translates into CAITSGGAGTGELFF.

The V and J genes are TRBV7-3 and TRBJ2-1, with TRBD2 identical over 8 bases. J lost 5 bases, V lost 2 bases, and 5 bases had no gene match. The CDR3 covers 15 residues. CDR1 is SGHTA and CDR2 is FQGTGA in the germline V gene. The CDR3 sequence is CASSLLAGRNNEQFF. CDR3 nucleotides: TGTGCCAGCAGCTTACTAGCGGGCCGTAACAATGAGCAGTTCTTC.

The J gene is TRBJ2-2, the V gene TRBV9; D may match TRBD1 or TRBD2 (6 bases each). Per the germline V gene, CDR1 is SGDLS and CDR2 is YYNGEE. V lost 3 bases and J lost 4, with 13 bases in between. This CDR3 comprises 15 residues. The CDR3 is CASSGEAGATGELFF. The CDR3, as DNA: TGTGCCAGCAGCGGGGAGGCAGGGGCCACCGGGGAGCTGTTTTTT.

The rearrangement links TRBV5-1 to TRBJ2-2; 10 bases match TRBD1. The V gene's germline CDR1 is SGHRS and CDR2 YFSETQ. V was pared by 4 bases and J by 4 bases, with 16 bases of the junction left unmatched. The CDR3 runs to 19 residues. The CDR3: CASSTTGTGAKPFTGELFF. The DNA of the CDR3 is TGCGCCAGCAGCACTACCGGGACAGGGGCGAAGCCTTTCACCGGGGAGCTGTTTTTT.

The gene calls are TRBV29-1 and TRBJ1-1; 9 bases are a match to TRBD1. Per germline, CDR1 SQVTM and CDR2 ANQGSEA. CDR3 length: 13 residues. Trimming cost V 7 bases and J 11 bases; bases outside gene matches: 14. CDR3 nucleotides: TGCAGCGCTGCGGGACAGGGACCAAAGGGGGCTTTCTTT. Translated, it gives CSAAGQGPKGAFF.

The CDR3 DNA reads as TGCAGTGCTCATGGTGGGACTGAAGCTTTCTTT. Translation: CSAHGGTEAFF. The genes are TRBV20-1 and TRBJ1-1, with no clear D. Trimming stripped 5 bases from V and 5 bases from J, with 9 bases between. Germline V gives CDR1 DFQATT, CDR2 SNEGSKA (reference sequence). CDR3 size: 11 residues.

The rearrangement joins TRBV5-1 to TRBJ1-1, with 12 bases matching TRBD1. Germline V gene data show CDR1 as SGHRS and CDR2 as YFSETQ. The CDR3 covers 14 residues. Trimming took 3 bases from V and 10 from J; bases not matched to a gene: 7. In DNA, the CDR3 is TGCGCCAGCAGCTCGAAGGGGACAGGGGGCGCAGCTTTCTTT. It codes for CASSSKGTGGAAFF.

V gene TRBV7-2 combines with J gene TRBJ2-2; either TRBD1 or TRBD2 may supply D (5 bases each). CDR1 is SGHTA, CDR2 FQGNSA, per germline. Trimming removed 5 bases at V and 6 bases at J, with 13 bases between. The CDR3 consists of 14 residues. The CDR3 here is CASSTALGAGELFF. The DNA for the CDR3 is TGTGCCAGCAGCACAGCGCTGGGGGCCGGGGAGCTGTTTTTT.

A single count supports this clone. The chain carries TRBV30 and TRBJ2-7; 11 nucleotides align to TRBD1. The CDR3 sequence is 14 residues long. Germline CDR1 reads GTSNPN; CDR2 reads SVGIG (reference sequence). V shed 4 bases, J shed 6 bases, and the junction held 8 bases outside the gene matches. CDR3 nucleotide sequence: TGTGCCTGGACCCGGGACAGGGGGATTTTCGAGCAGTACTTC. Encoded protein: CAWTRDRGIFEQYF.

The rearrangement joins TRBV18 to TRBJ1-1; D may be TRBD1 (5 bases). The V gene's germline CDR1 is KGHSH and CDR2 LQKENI. Deletions cut 6 bases from V and 0 bases from J, with 11 bases between. The CDR3 length is 14 residues. In DNA form, the CDR3 reads TGTGCCAGCTCCCGAGACAGTTTGAACACTGAAGCTTTCTTT. Protein product: CASSRDSLNTEAFF.

V and J are TRBV7-2 and TRBJ1-2; TRBD1 might be the D (6 bases). Trimming stripped 5 bases from V and 5 bases from J, with 15 bases between. The CDR3 spans 14 residues. Germline-derived CDR1 and CDR2 are SGHTA and FQGNSA. In DNA form, the CDR3 reads TGTGCCAGCAGCACTGACGGGGGCGGGTATGGCTACACCTTC. This translates into CASSTDGGGYGYTF.

The CDR3 DNA is TGTGCCAGCACAAGGGGTTCCAATCAGCCCCAGCATTTT. Protein sequence: CASTRGSNQPQHF. V usage is TRBV6-5 and J usage is TRBJ1-5; D possibly corresponds to TRBD1 (5 bases). Germline assignment: CDR1 MNHEY and CDR2 SVGAGI. This CDR3 has 13 residues. Trimming took 7 bases from V and 3 from J, leaving 10 bases between them.

J is TRBJ1-5 and V is TRBV10-3, with TRBD1 matching 10 bases. CDR3 size: 12 residues. Looked up from germline, CDR1 is ENHRY and CDR2 is SYGVKD. V dropped 11 bases and J dropped 6; count of bases not matched to a gene: 4. The CDR3 reads CASRDRGQPQHF. CDR3 DNA: TGTGCCTCCCGGGACAGGGGTCAGCCCCAGCATTTT.

The chain carries TRBV9 and TRBJ1-1; TRBD1 is a possible D gene (5 bases). The ends were cut back, 0 bases at V and 1 base at J, with 10 bases in the middle. CDR1 is SGDLS and CDR2 is YYNGEE in the germline V gene. The CDR3 contains 15 residues. CDR3 residues: CASSVVGGRNTEAFF. CDR3 DNA sequence: TGTGCCAGCAGCGTAGTCGGGGGGAGGAACACTGAAGCTTTCTTT.

This sequence joins TRBV5-4 and TRBJ2-5; perhaps TRBD1 as D (6 bases). CDR3 length: 16 amino acids. CDR1 is SGHNT, CDR2 YYREEE, per germline (reference sequence). V was trimmed by 4 bases and J by 8 bases, leaving 24 bases between them. The CDR3 reads CASSVSTTGSRRTQYF. The CDR3 DNA follows: TGTGCCAGCAGCGTGTCCACCACAGGGTCAAGAAGAACCCAGTACTTC.

This chain joins TRBV7-2 and TRBJ2-1; TRBD2 matches at 8 bases. The V and J ends lost 5 bases and 10 bases, in that order; junction bases with no gene match: 16. Germline V lookup: CDR1 SGHTA, CDR2 FQGNSA. The CDR3 runs 16 residues. CDR3 nucleotide sequence: TGTGCCAGCAGCCCGCAGGGACTAGGCGGAGTAGGGGAGCAGTTCTTC. Its translation is CASSPQGLGGVGEQFF.

The gene calls are TRBV19 and TRBJ1-1; no definite D call. Per the germline V gene, CDR1 is LNHDA and CDR2 is SQIVND (reference sequence). The CDR3 spans 13 residues. Trimming took 3 bases from V and 5 from J, leaving 10 bases between them. CDR3 in amino acids: CASSIRMSTEAFF. CDR3 DNA sequence: TGTGCCAGTAGTATTCGGATGAGTACTGAAGCTTTCTTT.

V is TRBV6-5 and J is TRBJ1-2, with D tentatively TRBD1 (5 bases). CDR3 length: 15 amino acids. Per germline, CDR1 MNHEY and CDR2 SVGAGI. Trimming stripped 5 bases from V and 8 bases from J, with 21 bases between. CDR3 sequence (DNA): TGTGCCAGCAGTCCTTACGGGGGTACGCCGGGGGGCTACACCTTC. Translating it yields CASSPYGGTPGGYTF.